This TCR beta chain was profiled in a study of blood T cells in healthy people across ages. About the research overall: Capture via template switching afforded approximately one barcoded beta molecule per two T cells.

General study points: There was a strong correlation between TCR beta diversity and naive T cell percentage.

Through a sample-barcoded 5' primer and a J-beta primer mix, a second PCR was run for roughly 7 to 11 cycles. TCRdb re-called the 5' RACE reads through MiXCR, storing one row per CDR3 protein. The sample carries some 1.6 million distinct CDR3 sequences, 34% recorded once. Samples each yielded at least 5 micrograms of total RNA. Only a few counts were recorded for this clonotype. Antigen specificity is unknown. A read error may produce the germline difference seen at one junction end. This CDR3 is 14 amino acids long. The V gene's germline CDR1 is SQVTM and CDR2 ANQGSEA. Sequencing input: blood. This rearrangement joins TRBV29-1 to TRBJ1-2, with D tentatively TRBD1 (6 bases). This TCR was sampled from a woman aged 25 to 39 in good health. CDR3 sequence (DNA): TGCAGCGTTGAAGATCGGGGGCCGAACTGTGGCTACACCTTC. Its translation is CSVEDRGPNCGYTF.